The 14 T cell receptor beta chains in this list originate from one sample, sequenced in a study of blood T cell repertoires in COVID-19. Data came from immunoSEQ multiplex PCR; TCRdb stores just in-frame clones and leaves some out. The sample has some 210,000 clones, 75% to 90% seen once. The sequenced sample consisted of PBMCs or T cells enriched from blood (not recorded which). These receptors all come from a man in his forties or fifties who had recovered from COVID-19.

This clone appeared a single time. The chain joins TRBV12-3 or TRBV12-4 to TRBJ2-1, with 8 bases that match TRBD1. The CDR3 totals 12 residues. Germline trimming cut 5 bases from V and 9 bases from J; bases unmatched to any gene: 3. The CDR3 loop is CASSPQGGEQFF. Here the CDR3 DNA reads TGTGCCAGCAGTCCACAGGGGGGTGAGCAGTTCTTC.

This clone was counted a few times. The J gene is TRBJ1-5, the V gene TRBV6-6, with D hard to call. CDR3 length: 14 residues. V lost 5 bases and J 0 bases, leaving 8 bases between the germline ends. Germline V gives CDR1 MNHNY, CDR2 SVGAGI (reference sequence). DNA for the CDR3: TGTGCCAGCAGTCCCCTCAGTAGCAATCAGCCCCAGCATTTT. Encoded protein: CASSPLSSNQPQHF.

The chain carries TRBV6-5 and TRBJ2-3; 11 nucleotides agree with TRBD1. With 6 bases clipped from V and 5 bases from J, the junction kept 7 bases outside the gene matches. Germline-derived CDR1 and CDR2 are MNHEY and SVGAGI. The CDR3 runs 15 residues. As DNA, the CDR3 is TGTGCCAGCAGCGCGGACAGGGGGCGCGGAGATACGCAGTATTTT. Residues: CASSADRGRGDTQYF.

The chain has TRBV5-1 and TRBJ1-1, with D possibly being TRBD1 (6 bases). V was shortened by 4 bases and J by 9 bases, with 13 bases between the two germline ends. The CDR3 has 12 residues. Germline V gives CDR1 SGHRS, CDR2 YFSETQ. The CDR3 sequence is CASSMKDSKAFF. In DNA form, the CDR3 reads TGCGCCAGCAGCATGAAGGACAGCAAAGCTTTCTTT.

The chain combines TRBV19 with TRBJ1-2; 8 nucleotides agree with TRBD1. Germline-derived CDR1 and CDR2 are LNHDA and SQIVND (reference sequence). This CDR3 has 15 amino acids. V lost 8 bases and J lost 4; bases outside the gene matches: 12. The CDR3 loop is CASSDPGQASYGYTF. CDR3 coding DNA: TGTGCCAGTTCGGACCCGGGACAGGCGAGCTATGGCTACACCTTC.

The chain has TRBV28 and TRBJ1-2; unclear D gene. V gave up 2 bases and J gave up 4 bases, with 8 bases separating them. This CDR3 is built from 13 residues. Germline V gene data show CDR1 as MDHEN and CDR2 as SYDVKM. CDR3 nucleotide sequence: TGTGCCAGCAGTTTAGGGCAGAGCTATGGCTACACCTTC. Translating it yields CASSLGQSYGYTF.

The chain uses TRBV15 and TRBJ2-5; D call uncertain. The CDR3 runs to 14 residues. From germline, CDR1 is LNHNV and CDR2 YYDKDF (reference sequence). The germline V and J ends were trimmed by 0 bases and 2 bases, with 7 bases remaining between them. In nucleotides, the CDR3 is TGTGCCACCAGCAGAGAGGCCATTCAAGAGACCCAGTACTTC. Residues: CATSREAIQETQYF.

The chain uses TRBV10-3 and TRBJ2-7; TRBD2 aligns across 14 bases. After removal of 10 bases from V and 0 bases from J, the junction contained 5 bases not matched to a gene. Germline CDR1 is ENHRY and CDR2 is SYGVKD. CDR3 length: 15 amino acids. The chain's CDR3 is CASGTSGGSSYEQYF. CDR3 nucleotide sequence: TGTGCCAGTGGGACTAGCGGGGGTAGCTCCTACGAGCAGTACTTC.

The rearrangement joins TRBV6-5 to TRBJ1-2; 10 bases are shared with TRBD1. V gave up 3 bases and J gave up 10 bases; unmatched junction bases: 11. Germline V gives CDR1 MNHEY, CDR2 SVGAGI. The CDR3 is made up of 15 amino acids. CDR3 region: CASSYSGTGVFDYTF. CDR3 bases: TGTGCCAGCAGTTATTCCGGGACAGGGGTCTTCGACTACACCTTC.

The chain joins TRBV2 to TRBJ1-5; 7 bases fit TRBD1. From germline, CDR1 is SNHLY and CDR2 FYNNEI. V shed 6 bases and J 8 bases; nucleotides not matched to a gene: 10. The length of the CDR3 is 14 residues. The CDR3 coding sequence is TGTGCCAGCAGACTCGACAGGGACTTCAAGCCCCAGCATTTT. It codes for CASRLDRDFKPQHF.

The gene calls are TRBV6-5 and TRBJ2-5; D is perhaps TRBD2 (6 bases). The germline V and J ends were trimmed by 6 bases and 2 bases, with 13 bases remaining between them. The CDR3 runs to 14 residues. Per the germline V gene, CDR1 is MNHEY and CDR2 is SVGAGI. CDR3 sequence (DNA): TGTGCCAGCAGGAGCCGGGACTTACAAGAGACCCAGTACTTC. Translated, it gives CASRSRDLQETQYF.

This chain joins TRBV12-5 and TRBJ2-3; 7 nucleotides line up with TRBD1. CDR1 and CDR2 (germline): LGHNT, FRNRAP. This CDR3 has 15 residues. V was pared by 1 base and J by 3 bases, with 4 bases of the junction left unmatched. In DNA, the CDR3 is TGTGCTAGTGGTTTGGGAGACAGGGATACAGATACGCAGTATTTT. It yields the protein CASGLGDRDTDTQYF.

The chain combines TRBV21-1 with TRBJ1-6; the tabulated D call, TRBD1, remains unverified against the DNA. TRBV21-1 is listed as a pseudogene. The CDR3 length is 17 residues. CDR3 nucleotide sequence: TGTGCCAGCAGTGCGCAACTAGGGGGTTTAAATAATTCACCCCTCCACTTT. This encodes CASSAQLGGLNNSPLHF.

This clone has just a few counts. The gene calls are TRBV12-5 and TRBJ2-5; the D gene is possibly TRBD2 (6 bases). The CDR3 runs to 13 residues. V dropped 0 bases and J dropped 9 bases, with 11 bases sitting between them. Germline V CDR1 and CDR2: LGHNT, FRNRAP. CDR3 protein: CASGLVPGDAQYF. Written as DNA, the CDR3 is TGTGCTAGTGGTTTGGTACCGGGGGATGCCCAGTACTTC.